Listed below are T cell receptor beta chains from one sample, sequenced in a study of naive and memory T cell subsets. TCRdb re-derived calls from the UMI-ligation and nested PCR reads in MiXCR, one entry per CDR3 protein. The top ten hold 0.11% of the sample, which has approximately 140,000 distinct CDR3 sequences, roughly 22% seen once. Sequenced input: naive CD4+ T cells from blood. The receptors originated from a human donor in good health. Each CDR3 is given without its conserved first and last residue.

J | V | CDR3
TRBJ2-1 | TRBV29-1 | SVGIGGPYNEQF
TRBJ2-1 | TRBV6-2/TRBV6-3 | ASSLNWDTSSSYNEQF
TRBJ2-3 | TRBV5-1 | ASSYRDRTDTQY
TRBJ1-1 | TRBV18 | ASSPQLDRGEAF
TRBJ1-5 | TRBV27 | ASSQDHNQPQH
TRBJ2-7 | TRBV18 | ASSEGQGPYEQY
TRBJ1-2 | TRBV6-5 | ASSYRAGNFYGYT
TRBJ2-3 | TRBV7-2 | ASSLGLAEITDTQY
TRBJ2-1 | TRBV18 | ASSGGINEQF
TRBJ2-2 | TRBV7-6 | ASSSTGTANTGELF
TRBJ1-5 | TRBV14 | ARGTSNQPQH
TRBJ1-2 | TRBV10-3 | AISGTFRVRPNYGYT
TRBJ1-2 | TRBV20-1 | SARPTGDGSNYGYT
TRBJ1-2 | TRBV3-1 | ASSQDVKGGYGYT
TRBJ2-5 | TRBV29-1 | SVGGRMKETQY
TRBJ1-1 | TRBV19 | ASSGRDIPWTEAF
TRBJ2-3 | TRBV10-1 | ASSARGPDTQY
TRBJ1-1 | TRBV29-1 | SVVGGWGVGTEAF
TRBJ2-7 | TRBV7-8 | ASSSTGEAYEQY
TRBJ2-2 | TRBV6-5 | ASSYSFWASATGELF
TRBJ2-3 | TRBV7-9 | ASSWGLADFTDTQY
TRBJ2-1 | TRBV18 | ASSPRPTSGGNNEQF
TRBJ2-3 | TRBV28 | ASSLVGYGQDTQY
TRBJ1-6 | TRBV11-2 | ASSAGQTYNSPLH
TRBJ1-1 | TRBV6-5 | ASSKNTEAF
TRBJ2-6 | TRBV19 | ASTRRTGSSGANVLT
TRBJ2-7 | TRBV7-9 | ASSPGS
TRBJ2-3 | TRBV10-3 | AISEGGPGLASDTQY
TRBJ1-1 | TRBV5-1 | ASSLALVDEAF
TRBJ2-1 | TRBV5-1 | ASSPRTSGSIPYNEQF
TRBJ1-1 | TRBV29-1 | SVSVTGYGTEAF
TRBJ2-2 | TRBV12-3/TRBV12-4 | ASSSSGPRGTGELF
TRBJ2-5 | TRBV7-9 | ASSIAGSGETQY
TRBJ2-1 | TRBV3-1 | ASSQAPLRSNEQF